Following are 5 T cell receptor beta chains from one sample sequenced in a study of beta chain features in type 1 diabetes. Of the isolated RNA, all was reverse transcribed, and so the sequenced material was expressed TCRB transcripts. Here immunoSEQ multiplex PCR was the method, and the copy in TCRdb shows in-frame clones only, minus some. Of 400,000 to 550,000 clones listed, over 9.5% are singletons. The sequenced material came from naive CD4+ T cells from blood. The receptors here all came from a woman aged 18-35 years in good health.

The table lists this clone with a few counts. The CDR3 region is CAWSFRRPRVSSYEQYF. The CDR3 DNA reads as TGTGCCTGGAGCTTCCGTCGGCCGCGGGTAAGCTCCTACGAGCAGTACTTC. J is TRBJ2-5 and V is TRBV30; D might be TRBD2 (5 bases). The assigned J gene may be wrong: the sequence end matches TRBJ2-7 better. The CDR3 length is 17 residues. Per the germline V gene, CDR1 is GTSNPN and CDR2 is SVGIG (reference sequence).

The chain uses TRBV19 and TRBJ1-5, with D unresolved. Germline-derived CDR1 and CDR2 are LNHDA and SQIVND (reference sequence). V gave up 1 base and J gave up 2 bases, with 9 bases separating them. CDR3 length: 15 amino acids. This CDR3 reads CASSIGRVRNQPQHF. The CDR3 coding sequence is TGTGCCAGTAGTATAGGGCGAGTACGCAATCAGCCCCAGCATTTT. Filled out from reference TRBV19 and TRBJ1-5, the complete variable domain reads DGGITQSPKYLFRKEGQNVTLSCEQNLNHDAMYWYRQDPGQGLRLIYYSQIVNDFQKGDIAEGYSVSREKKESFPLTVTSAQKNPTAFYLCASSIGRVRNQPQHFGDGTRLSIL.

V usage is TRBV7-2 and J usage is TRBJ2-2, with D unclear. This CDR3 is 12 amino acids long. The ends were cut back, 5 bases at V and 5 bases at J, with 6 bases in the middle. Germline V gene lookup returns CDR1 SGHTA and CDR2 FQGNSA. In DNA form, the CDR3 reads TGTGCCAGCAGCGTTGGGACCGGGGAGCTGTTTTTT. Amino acids: CASSVGTGELFF.

This clone has a handful of counts. V gene TRBV4-1 combines with J gene TRBJ1-6; 7 bases match TRBD1. The CDR3 loop spans 17 amino acids. Looked up from germline, CDR1 is MGHRA and CDR2 is YSYEKL. With 0 bases clipped from V and 9 bases from J, the junction kept 11 bases outside the gene matches. CDR3 residues: CASSQDQNRGNVSPLHF. The CDR3 bases are TGCGCCAGCAGCCAAGATCAGAACAGGGGTAATGTTTCACCCCTCCACTTT.

The chain recombines TRBV5-1 with TRBJ2-3; perhaps TRBD2 as D (5 bases). The V gene lost 7 bases and the J gene lost 1 base, with 13 bases spanning the gap. Per germline, CDR1 SGHRS and CDR2 YFSETQ. The CDR3 extends over 14 amino acids. DNA of the CDR3: TGCGCCAGCGGACTCGAGCGACGCACAGATACGCAGTATTTT. This codes for CASGLERRTDTQYF.